The following is a T cell receptor beta chain sequence with its context. The antigen remains unidentified. Profiling relied on immunoSEQ multiplex PCR, and the TCRdb table lists in-frame clones only, not all of them. The profile shows roughly 60,000 clones, 75% to 80% of them singletons. This entry belongs to a study of memory CD4+ T cells and cytomegalovirus serostatus. Study-wide points: The CMV-associated TCR signature appears largely within the CD4+ memory repertoire.

Single viable CD3+CD4+CD8-CD45RO+ cells were sorted as the memory CD4+ T cells. CMV serostatus came from serum IgG against pp150, pp28, p38, p52. Germline values: CDR1 SQVTM, CDR2 ANQGSEA. This CDR3 has 13 residues. This TCR was sampled from an adult in good health and CMV-seronegative. V usage is TRBV29-1 and J usage is TRBJ2-5; D is ambiguous. The J call is doubtful: the DNA matches TRBJ2-7 better. The specimen was memory CD4+ T cells from blood. Here the CDR3 reads CSAQSPFSYEQYF. The CDR3 bases are TGCAGCGCCCAGTCCCCTTTCTCCTACGAGCAGTACTTC.